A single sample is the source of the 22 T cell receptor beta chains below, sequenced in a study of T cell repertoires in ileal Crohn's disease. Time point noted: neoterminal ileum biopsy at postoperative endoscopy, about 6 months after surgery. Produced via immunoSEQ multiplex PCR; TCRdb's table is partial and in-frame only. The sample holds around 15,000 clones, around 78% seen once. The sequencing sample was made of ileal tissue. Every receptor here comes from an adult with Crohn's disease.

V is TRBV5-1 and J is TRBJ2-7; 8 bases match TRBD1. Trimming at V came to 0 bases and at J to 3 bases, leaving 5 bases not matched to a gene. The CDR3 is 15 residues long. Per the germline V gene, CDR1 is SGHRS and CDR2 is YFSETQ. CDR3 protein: CASSLGGTGVYEQYF. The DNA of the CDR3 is TGCGCCAGCAGCTTGGGGGGGACAGGTGTCTACGAGCAGTACTTC.

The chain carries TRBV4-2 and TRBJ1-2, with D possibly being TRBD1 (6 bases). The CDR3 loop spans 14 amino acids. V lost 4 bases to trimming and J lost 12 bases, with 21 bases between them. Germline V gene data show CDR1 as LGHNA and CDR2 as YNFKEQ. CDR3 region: CASSPDDRPTSHTF. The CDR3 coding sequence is TGTGCCAGCAGCCCAGATGACAGGCCCACCTCCCACACCTTC.

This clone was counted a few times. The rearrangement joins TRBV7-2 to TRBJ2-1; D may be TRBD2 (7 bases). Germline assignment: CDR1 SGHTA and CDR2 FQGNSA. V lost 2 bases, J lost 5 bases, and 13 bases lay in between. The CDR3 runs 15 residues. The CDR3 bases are TGTGCCAGCAGCTTAACGGGGGGCGGCCACAATGAGCAGTTCTTC. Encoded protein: CASSLTGGGHNEQFF. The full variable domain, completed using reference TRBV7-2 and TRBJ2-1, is GAGVSQSPSNKVTEKGKDVELRCDPISGHTALYWYRQSLGQGLEFLIYFQGNSAPDKSGLPSDRFSAERTGGSVSTLTIQRTQQEDSAVYLCASSLTGGGHNEQFFGPGTRLTVL.

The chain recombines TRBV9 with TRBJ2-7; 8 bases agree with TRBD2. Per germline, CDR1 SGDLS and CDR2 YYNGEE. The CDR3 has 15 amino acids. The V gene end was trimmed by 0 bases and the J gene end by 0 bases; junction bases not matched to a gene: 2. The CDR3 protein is CASSVGSGGSYEQYF. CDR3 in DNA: TGTGCCAGCAGCGTAGGGAGCGGGGGCTCCTACGAGCAGTACTTC. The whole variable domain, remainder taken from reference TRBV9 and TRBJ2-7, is DSGVTQTPKHLITATGQRVTLRCSPRSGDLSVYWYQQSLDQGLQFLIQYYNGEERAKGNILERFSAQQFPDLHSELNLSSLELGDSALYFCASSVGSGGSYEQYFGPGTRLTVT.

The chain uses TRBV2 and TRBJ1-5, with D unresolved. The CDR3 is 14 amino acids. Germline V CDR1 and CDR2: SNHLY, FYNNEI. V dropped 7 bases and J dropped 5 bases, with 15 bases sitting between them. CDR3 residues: CASNYTPRDQPQHF. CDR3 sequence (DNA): TGTGCCAGCAACTACACTCCTCGGGATCAGCCCCAGCATTTT.

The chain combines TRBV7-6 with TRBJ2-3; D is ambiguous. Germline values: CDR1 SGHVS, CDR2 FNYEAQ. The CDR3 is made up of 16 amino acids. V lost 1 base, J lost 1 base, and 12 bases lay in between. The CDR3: CASSLGASARTDTQYF. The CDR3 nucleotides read TGTGCCAGCAGCTTAGGGGCGTCAGCTCGCACAGATACGCAGTATTTT.

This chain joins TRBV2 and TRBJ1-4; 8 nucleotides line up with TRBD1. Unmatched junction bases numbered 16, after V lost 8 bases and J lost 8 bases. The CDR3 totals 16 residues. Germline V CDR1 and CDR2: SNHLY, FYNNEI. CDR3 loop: CASASPQGAPDEKLFF. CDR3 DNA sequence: TGTGCCAGCGCAAGTCCTCAGGGGGCGCCGGACGAAAAACTGTTTTTT. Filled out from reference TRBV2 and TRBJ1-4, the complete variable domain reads EPEVTQTPSHQVTQMGQEVILRCVPISNHLYFYWYRQILGQKVEFLVSFYNNEISEKSEIFDDQFSVERPDGSNFTLKIRSTKLEDSAMYFCASASPQGAPDEKLFFGSGTQLSVL.

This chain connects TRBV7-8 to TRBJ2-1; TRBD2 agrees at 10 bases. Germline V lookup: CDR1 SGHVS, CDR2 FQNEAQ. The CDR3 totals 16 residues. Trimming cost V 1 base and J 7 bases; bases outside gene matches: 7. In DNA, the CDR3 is TGTGCCAGCAGCTTAGAATTTACTAGCGGGGCAAATGAGCAGTTCTTC. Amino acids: CASSLEFTSGANEQFF.

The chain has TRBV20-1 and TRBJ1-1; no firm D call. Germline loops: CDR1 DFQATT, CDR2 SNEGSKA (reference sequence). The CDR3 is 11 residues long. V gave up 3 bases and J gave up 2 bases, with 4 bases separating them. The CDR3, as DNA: TGCAGTGCTAGGATAAACACTGAAGCTTTCTTT. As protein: CSARINTEAFF.

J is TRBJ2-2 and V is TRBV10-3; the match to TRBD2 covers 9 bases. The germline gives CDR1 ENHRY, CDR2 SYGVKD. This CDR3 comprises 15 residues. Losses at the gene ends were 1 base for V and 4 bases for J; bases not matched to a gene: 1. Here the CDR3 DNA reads TGTGCCATCAGTGAGTTTAGCGGGGGCACCGGGGAGCTGTTTTTT. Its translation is CAISEFSGGTGELFF.

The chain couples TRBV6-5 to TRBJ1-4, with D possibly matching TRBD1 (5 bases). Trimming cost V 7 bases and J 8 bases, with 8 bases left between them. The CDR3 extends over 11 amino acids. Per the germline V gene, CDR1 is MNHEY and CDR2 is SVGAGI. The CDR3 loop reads CASKKGEKLFF. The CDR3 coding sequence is TGTGCCAGCAAAAAGGGGGAAAAACTGTTTTTT.

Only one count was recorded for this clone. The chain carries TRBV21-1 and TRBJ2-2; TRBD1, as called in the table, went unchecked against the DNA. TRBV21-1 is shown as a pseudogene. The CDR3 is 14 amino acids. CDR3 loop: CASSKGQNTGELFF. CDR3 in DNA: TGTGCCAGCAGCAAGGGACAGAACACCGGGGAGCTGTTTTTT.

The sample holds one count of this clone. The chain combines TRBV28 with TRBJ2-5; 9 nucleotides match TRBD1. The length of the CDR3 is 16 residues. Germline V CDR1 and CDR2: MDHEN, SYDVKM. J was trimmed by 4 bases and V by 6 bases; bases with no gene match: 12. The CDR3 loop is CASSPTGTGFGETQYF. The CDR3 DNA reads TGTGCCAGCAGCCCGACCGGGACAGGGTTCGGAGAGACCCAGTACTTC.

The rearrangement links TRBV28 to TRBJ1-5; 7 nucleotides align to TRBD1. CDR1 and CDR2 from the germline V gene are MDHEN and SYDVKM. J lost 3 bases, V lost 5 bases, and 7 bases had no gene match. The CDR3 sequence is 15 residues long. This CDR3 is CASSPPGQFNQPQHF. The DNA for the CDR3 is TGTGCCAGCAGTCCACCGGGACAGTTCAATCAGCCCCAGCATTTT.

The CDR3 nucleotides read TGTGCCAGCAAGATGGGACAGGACACAGATACGCAGTATTTT. This codes for CASKMGQDTDTQYF. J is TRBJ2-3 and V is TRBV2; 8 bases fit TRBD1. The CDR3 has 14 amino acids. Trimming removed 7 bases from V and 2 bases from J; junction bases left unmatched: 5. Germline V gene lookup returns CDR1 SNHLY and CDR2 FYNNEI.

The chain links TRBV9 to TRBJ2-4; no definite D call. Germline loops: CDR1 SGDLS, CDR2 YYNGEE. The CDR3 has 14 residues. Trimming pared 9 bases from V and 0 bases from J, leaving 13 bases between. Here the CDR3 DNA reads TGTGCCATCGACCCCCACCAAGCCAAAAACATTCAGTACTTC. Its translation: CAIDPHQAKNIQYF.

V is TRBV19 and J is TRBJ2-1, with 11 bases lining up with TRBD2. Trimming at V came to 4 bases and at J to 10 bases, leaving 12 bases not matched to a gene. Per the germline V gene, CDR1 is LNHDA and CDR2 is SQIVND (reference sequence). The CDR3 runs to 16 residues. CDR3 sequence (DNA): TGTGCCAGTAGTACCACCGGGACTAGCGGCATTTCCGAGCAGTTCTTC. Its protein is CASSTTGTSGISEQFF.

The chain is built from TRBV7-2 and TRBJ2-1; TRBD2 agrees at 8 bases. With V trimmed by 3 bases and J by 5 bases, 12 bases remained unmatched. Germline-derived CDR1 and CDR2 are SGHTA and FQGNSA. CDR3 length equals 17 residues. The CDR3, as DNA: TGTGCCAGCAGCTTCGCCCCGACTAGGCGGGGGGACAATGAGCAGTTCTTC. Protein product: CASSFAPTRRGDNEQFF.

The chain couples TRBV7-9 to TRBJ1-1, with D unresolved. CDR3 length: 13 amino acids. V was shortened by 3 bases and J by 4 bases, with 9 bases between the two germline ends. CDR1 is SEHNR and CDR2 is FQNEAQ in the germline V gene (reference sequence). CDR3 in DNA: TGTGCCAGCAGCTTTAGTGAGGGCACTGAAGCTTTCTTT. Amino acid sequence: CASSFSEGTEAFF.

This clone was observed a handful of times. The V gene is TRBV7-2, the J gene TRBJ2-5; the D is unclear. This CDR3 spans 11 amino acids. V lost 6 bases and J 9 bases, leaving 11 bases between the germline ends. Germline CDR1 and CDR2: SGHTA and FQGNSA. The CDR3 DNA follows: TGTGCCAGCAGTATCTTGGGGTCCCAGTACTTC. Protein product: CASSILGSQYF. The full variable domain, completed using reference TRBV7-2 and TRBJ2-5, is GAGVSQSPSNKVTEKGKDVELRCDPISGHTALYWYRQSLGQGLEFLIYFQGNSAPDKSGLPSDRFSAERTGGSVSTLTIQRTQQEDSAVYLCASSILGSQYFGPGTRLLVL.

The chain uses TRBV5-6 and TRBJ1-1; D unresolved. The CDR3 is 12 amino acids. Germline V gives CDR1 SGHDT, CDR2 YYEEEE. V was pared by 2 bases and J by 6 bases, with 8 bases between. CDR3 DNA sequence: TGTGCCAGCAGCTTAACTGGTGCTGAAGCTTTCTTT. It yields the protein CASSLTGAEAFF.

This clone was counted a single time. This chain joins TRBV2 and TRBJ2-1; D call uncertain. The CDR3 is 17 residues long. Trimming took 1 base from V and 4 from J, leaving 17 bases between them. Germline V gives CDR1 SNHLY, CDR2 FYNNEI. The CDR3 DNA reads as TGTGCCAGCAGTGAAGGTTTAGGAGTGACGCATTACAATGAGCAGTTCTTC. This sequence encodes CASSEGLGVTHYNEQFF.